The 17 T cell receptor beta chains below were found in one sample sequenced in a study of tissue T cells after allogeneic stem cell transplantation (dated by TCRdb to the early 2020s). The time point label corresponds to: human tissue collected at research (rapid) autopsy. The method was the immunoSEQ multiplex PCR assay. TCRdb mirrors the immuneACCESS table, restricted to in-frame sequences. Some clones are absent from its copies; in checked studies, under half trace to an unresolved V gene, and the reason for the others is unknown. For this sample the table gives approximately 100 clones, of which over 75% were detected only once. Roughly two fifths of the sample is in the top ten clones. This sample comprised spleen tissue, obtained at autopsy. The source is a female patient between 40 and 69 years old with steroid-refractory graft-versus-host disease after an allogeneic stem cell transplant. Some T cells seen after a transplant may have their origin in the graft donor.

CDR3: CASRGGGSYEQYF. As DNA, the CDR3 is TGTGCCAGCAGAGGGGGGGGCTCCTACGAGCAGTACTTC. This chain joins TRBV6-5 and TRBJ2-7; perhaps TRBD2 as D (7 bases). The CDR3 is made up of 13 amino acids. CDR1 and CDR2 from the germline V gene are MNHEY and SVGAGI. Trimming took 6 bases from V and 0 from J, leaving 9 bases between them.

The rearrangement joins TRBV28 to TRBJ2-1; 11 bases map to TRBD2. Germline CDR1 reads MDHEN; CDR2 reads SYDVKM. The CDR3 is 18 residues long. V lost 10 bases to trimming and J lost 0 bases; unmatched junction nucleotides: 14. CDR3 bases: TGTGCCACCACAGGAAGAATAGCGGGAGGGAGCTCCTACAATGAGCAGTTCTTC. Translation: CATTGRIAGGSSYNEQFF.

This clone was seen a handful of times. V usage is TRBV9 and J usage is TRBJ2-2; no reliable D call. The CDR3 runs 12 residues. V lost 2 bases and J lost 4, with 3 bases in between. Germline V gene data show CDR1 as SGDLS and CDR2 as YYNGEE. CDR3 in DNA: TGTGCCAGCAGCGTCGGCACCGGGGAGCTGTTTTTT. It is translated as CASSVGTGELFF.

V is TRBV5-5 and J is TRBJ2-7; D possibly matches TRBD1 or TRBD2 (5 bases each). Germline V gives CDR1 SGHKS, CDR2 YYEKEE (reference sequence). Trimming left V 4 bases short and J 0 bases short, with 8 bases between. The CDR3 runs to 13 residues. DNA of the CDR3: TGTGCCAGCAGCGGGGACGACTCCTACGAGCAGTACTTC. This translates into CASSGDDSYEQYF.

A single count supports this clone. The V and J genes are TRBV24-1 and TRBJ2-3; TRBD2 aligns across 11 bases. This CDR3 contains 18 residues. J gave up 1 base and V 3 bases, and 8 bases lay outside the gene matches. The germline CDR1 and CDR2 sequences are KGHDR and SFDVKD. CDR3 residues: CATSDIAGGPLGTDTQYF. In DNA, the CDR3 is TGTGCCACCAGTGATATAGCGGGAGGGCCGTTGGGCACAGATACGCAGTATTTT.

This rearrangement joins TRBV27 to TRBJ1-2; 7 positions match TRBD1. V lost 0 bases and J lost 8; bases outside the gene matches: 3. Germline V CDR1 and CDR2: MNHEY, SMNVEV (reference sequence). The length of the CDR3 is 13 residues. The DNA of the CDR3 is TGTGCCAGCAGTTTATCAGGGGGCTTAGGCTACACCTTC. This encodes CASSLSGGLGYTF.

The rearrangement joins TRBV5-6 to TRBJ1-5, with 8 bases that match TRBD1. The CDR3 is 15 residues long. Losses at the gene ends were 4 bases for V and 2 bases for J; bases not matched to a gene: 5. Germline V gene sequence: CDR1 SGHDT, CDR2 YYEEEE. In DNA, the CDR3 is TGTGCCAGCAGCCTGACAGGGGCAGGCAATCAGCCCCAGCATTTT. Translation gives CASSLTGAGNQPQHF.

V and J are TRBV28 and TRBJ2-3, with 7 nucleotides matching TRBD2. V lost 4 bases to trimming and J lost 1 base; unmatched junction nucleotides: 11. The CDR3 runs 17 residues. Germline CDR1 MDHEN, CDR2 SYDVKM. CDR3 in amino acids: CASSSPYGLERTDTQYF. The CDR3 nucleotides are TGTGCCAGCAGTTCCCCCTACGGACTAGAACGCACAGATACGCAGTATTTT. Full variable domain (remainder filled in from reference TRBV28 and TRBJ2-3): DVKVTQSSRYLVKRTGEKVFLECVQDMDHENMFWYRQDPGLGLRLIYFSYDVKMKEKGDIPEGYSVSREKKERFSLILESASTNQTSMYLCASSSPYGLERTDTQYFGPGTRLTVL.

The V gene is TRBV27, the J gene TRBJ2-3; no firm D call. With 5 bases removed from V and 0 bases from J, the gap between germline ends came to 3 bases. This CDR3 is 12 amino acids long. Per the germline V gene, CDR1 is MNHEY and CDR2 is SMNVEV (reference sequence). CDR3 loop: CASSPSTDTQYF. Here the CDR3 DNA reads TGTGCCAGCAGTCCCAGCACAGATACGCAGTATTTT.

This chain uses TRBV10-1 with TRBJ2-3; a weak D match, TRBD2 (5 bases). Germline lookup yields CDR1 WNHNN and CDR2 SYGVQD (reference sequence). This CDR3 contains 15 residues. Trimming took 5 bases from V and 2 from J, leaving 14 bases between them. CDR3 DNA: TGCGCCAGCAGTCTTTCTAGCTCCTCCACAGATACGCAGTATTTT. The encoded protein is CASSLSSSSTDTQYF.

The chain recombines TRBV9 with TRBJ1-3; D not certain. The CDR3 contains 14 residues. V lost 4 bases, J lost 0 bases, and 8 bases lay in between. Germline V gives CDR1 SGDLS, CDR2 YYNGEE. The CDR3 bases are TGTGCCAGCAGCCCCACGATCTCTGGAAACACCATATATTTT. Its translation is CASSPTISGNTIYF.

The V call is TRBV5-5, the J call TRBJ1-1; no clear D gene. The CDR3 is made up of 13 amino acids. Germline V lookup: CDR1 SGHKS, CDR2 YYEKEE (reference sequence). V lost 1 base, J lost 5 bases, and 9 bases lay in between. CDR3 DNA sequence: TGTGCCAGCAGCTTGATCCAGAGAACTGAAGCTTTCTTT. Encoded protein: CASSLIQRTEAFF.

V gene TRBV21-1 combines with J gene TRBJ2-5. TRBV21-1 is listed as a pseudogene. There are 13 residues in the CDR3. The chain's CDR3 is CASRGNNRETQYF. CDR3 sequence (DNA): TGTGCCAGCAGGGGAAACAATCGGGAGACCCAGTACTTC.

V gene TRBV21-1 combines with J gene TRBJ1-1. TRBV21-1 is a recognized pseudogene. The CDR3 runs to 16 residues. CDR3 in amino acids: CASSLGLATHRTEAFF. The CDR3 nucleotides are TGTGCCAGCAGCCTCGGTCTAGCTACACATCGCACTGAAGCTTTCTTT.

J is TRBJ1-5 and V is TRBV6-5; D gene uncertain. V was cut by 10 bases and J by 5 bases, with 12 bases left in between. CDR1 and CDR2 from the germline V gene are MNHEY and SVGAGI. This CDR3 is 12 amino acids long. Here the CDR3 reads CATLAGYQPQHF. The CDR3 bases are TGTGCCACCTTAGCCGGTTATCAGCCCCAGCATTTT.

The CDR3 DNA reads as TGTGCCAGCAGTTACTCACAGGACAGTACCTCCTACGAGCAGTACTTC. Translation: CASSYSQDSTSYEQYF. V and J are TRBV6-5 and TRBJ2-7; tentatively, D is TRBD1 (6 bases). V lost 0 bases and J lost 0, with 12 bases in between. The CDR3 is 16 residues long. The V gene's germline CDR1 is MNHEY and CDR2 SVGAGI.

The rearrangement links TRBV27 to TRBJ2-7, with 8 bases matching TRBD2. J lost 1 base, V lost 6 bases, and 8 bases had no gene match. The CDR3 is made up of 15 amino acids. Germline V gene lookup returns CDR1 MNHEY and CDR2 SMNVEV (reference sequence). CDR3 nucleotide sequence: TGTGCCAGCAGACCCGGAGTAGCGGGGTCCTACGAGCAGTACTTC. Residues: CASRPGVAGSYEQYF.